This T cell receptor (beta chain) stems from a study of blood T cell repertoires in COVID-19. With V trimmed by 4 bases and J by 5 bases, 6 bases remained unmatched. The germline CDR1 and CDR2 sequences are MNHEY and SMNVEV (reference sequence). The CDR3 is made up of 15 amino acids. Profiled with immunoSEQ multiplex PCR; TCRdb holds only in-frame clones, not every one. Of 200,000 to 250,000 clones listed, roughly four fifths are singletons. This clone occurred once. This chain connects TRBV27 to TRBJ2-5; TRBD1 matches 11 bases. The clonotype originates from a woman between 45 and 60 years old with active or convalescent COVID-19. Material for sequencing was peripheral blood. The CDR3 region is CASSSRTGGVETQYF. The CDR3 nucleotides are TGTGCCAGCAGTTCAAGGACAGGGGGCGTTGAGACCCAGTACTTC.